This T cell receptor beta chain was obtained from a study of blood T cell repertoires in COVID-19. Study-wide context: Some COVID-19 samples were acute and others convalescent; all came from the United States, Italy and Spain. PBMCs, B-cell-depleted T cells, or T cells provided the cDNA or gDNA that made up the material.

Clones were read by immunoSEQ multiplex PCR, and TCRdb kept only the in-frame ones, dropping some. This table holds a few hundred thousand clones, approximately 90% found once. The CDR3 has 14 residues. Germline CDR1 is SGDLS and CDR2 is YYNGEE. Trimming cost V 5 bases and J 2 bases, with 11 bases left between them. Study members were between roughly 18 and 100 years old and lived in approximately 25 US regions. Cohort assignment relied on participant-reported clinical history. The receptor was isolated from a human donor in a cohort exposed to, infected with or recovered from COVID-19 (not recorded which). The donor label of this sample is uncertain. J is TRBJ1-3 and V is TRBV9, with D possibly matching TRBD1 (6 bases). Sequences were obtained from PBMCs or T cells enriched from blood (not recorded which). The CDR3 sequence: CASSQNRAGNTIYF. The CDR3 nucleotides are TGTGCCAGCAGTCAAAACAGGGCTGGAAACACCATATATTTT. Filled out from reference TRBV9 and TRBJ1-3, the complete variable domain reads DSGVTQTPKHLITATGQRVTLRCSPRSGDLSVYWYQQSLDQGLQFLIQYYNGEERAKGNILERFSAQQFPDLHSELNLSSLELGDSALYFCASSQNRAGNTIYFGEGSWLTVV.